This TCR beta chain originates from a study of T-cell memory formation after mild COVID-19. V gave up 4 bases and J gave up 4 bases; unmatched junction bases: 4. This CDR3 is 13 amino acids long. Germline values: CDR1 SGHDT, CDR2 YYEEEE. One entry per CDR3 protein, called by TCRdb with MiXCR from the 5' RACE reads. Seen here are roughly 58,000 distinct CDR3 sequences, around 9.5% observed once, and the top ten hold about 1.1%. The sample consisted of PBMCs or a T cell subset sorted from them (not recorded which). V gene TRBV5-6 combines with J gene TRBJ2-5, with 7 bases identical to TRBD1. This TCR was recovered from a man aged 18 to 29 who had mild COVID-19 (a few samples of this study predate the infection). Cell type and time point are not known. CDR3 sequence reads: CASSIRDRETQYF. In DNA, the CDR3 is TGTGCCAGCAGCATCCGGGACAGAGAGACCCAGTACTTC. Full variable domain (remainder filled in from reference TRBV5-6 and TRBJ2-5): DAGVTQSPTHLIKTRGQQVTLRCSPKSGHDTVSWYQQALGQGPQFIFQYYEEEERQRGNFPDRFSGHQFPNYSSELNVNALLLGDSALYLCASSIRDRETQYFGPGTRLLVL.